This TCR beta chain is from a study of T cell clonotyping in hematopoietic cell transplantation. Trimming took off 4 bases at V and 7 bases at J, with 8 bases between the two ends. The CDR3 length is 11 residues. Germline CDR1 reads SQVTM; CDR2 reads ANQGSEA. A remark on this clone: The target antigen is unknown.

Study-wide results and limits: CD4 and CD8 repertoire contributions could not be separated without sorting. Higher Inverse Simpson Index values in graft donor and pretransplant recipient predicted broader posttransplant TCR diversity. At the given depth, recipient repertoires were over 95% de novo clonotypes. Recipient TCR diversity dropped after transplant; expanded clonotypes rose from day 30 to 180.

TCRdb's table, derived via immunoSEQ multiplex PCR, lists solely in-frame clones and lacks some. The sample includes 35,000 to 45,000 clones, 94% of them seen just once. This chain links TRBV29-1 with TRBJ2-1; a possible D gene is TRBD1 (6 bases). Sequenced material: peripheral blood mononuclear cells. The receptor comes from a woman between 45 and 65 years old in good health. Some clones in this sample may be carry-over from other donors' samples. DNA for the CDR3: TGCAGCGTTGGGACAGCTAATGAGCAGTTCTTC. This sequence encodes CSVGTANEQFF.